The present entry profiles one T cell receptor beta chain with its context. This entry is derived from a study of blood T cell repertoires in COVID-19. At the level of the study: Samples came from the United States, Italy and Spain, spanning acute and convalescent COVID-19. Sources were T cells, B-cell-depleted T cells, or PBMCs; the material itself was cDNA or gDNA.

Germline assignment: CDR1 SGHNT and CDR2 YYREEE (reference sequence). There are 14 residues in the CDR3. Between the trimmed V and J ends, which lost 4 bases and 9 bases, there was a span of 18 bases. Original methodology: From reference gene primer amplification, estimates of nucleated cell counts were derived. Assay used: immunoSEQ multiplex PCR; TCRdb lists only in-frame clones, some missing. That table is the source of V, J and clone size, and D and trimming were worked out from the DNA. The sample contains roughly 97,000 clones, approximately 87% of which appear only once. V and J are TRBV5-4 and TRBJ2-3, with D tentatively TRBD2 (5 bases). Sequencing was carried out using peripheral blood. This TCR was recovered from a human donor in a cohort sampled during active COVID-19. The CDR3 loop is CASSPDLAPGTQYF. The DNA of the CDR3 is TGTGCCAGCAGCCCGGATTTAGCGCCCGGCACGCAGTATTTT.